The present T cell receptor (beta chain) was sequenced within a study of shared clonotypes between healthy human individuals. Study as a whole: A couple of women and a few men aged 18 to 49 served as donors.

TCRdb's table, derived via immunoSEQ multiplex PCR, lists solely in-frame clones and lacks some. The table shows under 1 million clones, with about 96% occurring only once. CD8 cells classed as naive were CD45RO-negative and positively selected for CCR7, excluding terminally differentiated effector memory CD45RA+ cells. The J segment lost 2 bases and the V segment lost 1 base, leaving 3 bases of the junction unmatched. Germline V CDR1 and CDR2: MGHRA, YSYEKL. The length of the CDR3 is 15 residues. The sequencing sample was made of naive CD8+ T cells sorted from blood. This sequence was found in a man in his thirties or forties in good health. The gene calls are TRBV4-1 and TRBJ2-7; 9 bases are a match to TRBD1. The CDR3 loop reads CASSQGTGVTYEQYF. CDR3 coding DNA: TGCGCCAGCAGCCAAGGGACAGGGGTTACCTACGAGCAGTACTTC.